What follows is one TCR beta chain and its context. Antigen: not known. TCR sequencing used cDNA made by reverse transcription of extracted RNA. Here immunoSEQ multiplex PCR was the method, and the copy in TCRdb shows in-frame clones only, minus some. The sample lists 7,500 to 8,500 clones; about 60% were seen once. The sample belongs to a study of CD8+ T cells in alopecia areata. Study conclusions and caveats: Scalp sample data also include resident alphabeta T cells from normal skin. Lesional scalp exceeded normal scalp in clonality, especially in alopecia totalis/universalis.

Samples from alopecia areata patients were lesional scalp punch biopsies and peripheral blood. With V trimmed by 0 bases and J by 7 bases, 6 bases remained unmatched. This CDR3 comprises 16 residues. Germline CDR1 LNHNV, CDR2 YYDKDF (reference sequence). V usage is TRBV15 and J usage is TRBJ2-2; 9 nucleotides align to TRBD2. The source of this sequence is a human donor with alopecia areata. The source material was skin, sampled at week 0. The DNA of the CDR3 is TGTGCCACCAGCAGAGAGAGGGGACTAGCTGGCGGGGAGCTGTTTTTT. This codes for CATSRERGLAGGELFF.